This paragraph covers one TCR beta chain sequence. Its cognate antigen is unknown. From the reads, TCRdb called clonotypes with MiXCR, one entry per CDR3 protein. The sample holds a few hundred thousand distinct CDR3 sequences, under 55% seen once. This sample is part of a study of T cell repertoires in cytomegalovirus infection. V lost 7 bases and J lost 8; bases outside the gene matches: 9. This CDR3 has 14 residues. The V gene's germline CDR1 is SNHLY and CDR2 FYNNEI. Sequences were derived from cultured PBMCs, sampled from culture after CMV antigen stimulation. The receptor was derived from a human donor in good health (CMV status not recorded). Some clones in this sample may be carry-over from other donors' samples. The rearrangement joins TRBV2 to TRBJ2-1; 9 bases fit TRBD1. CDR3 residues: CASKLGQGWDEQFF. The CDR3 DNA reads as TGTGCCAGCAAGCTCGGACAGGGGTGGGATGAGCAGTTCTTC.